Following are 10 T cell receptor beta chains from one sample sequenced in a study of T cell responses to AZD1222 COVID-19 vaccine. Some clones are missing from TCRdb's copy, which holds only in-frame ones; the method was immunoSEQ multiplex PCR. There are around 150,000 clones in the sample; roughly 82% occur only once, and about 4% lies in the top ten. The sample was peripheral blood, taken on day 0 of AZD1222 vaccination. The source is an adult in good health.

This clone was counted a single time. The chain is built from TRBV28 and TRBJ1-2; D remains unclear. The CDR3 has 11 amino acids. With 10 bases removed from V and 2 bases from J, the gap between germline ends came to 8 bases. The germline CDR1 and CDR2 sequences are MDHEN and SYDVKM. CDR3 DNA sequence: TGTGCCACCTCCTCGAACTATGGCTACACCTTC. This gives the protein CATSSNYGYTF.

The chain combines TRBV28 with TRBJ1-1; D remains unclear. CDR3 length: 13 residues. V lost 10 bases and J lost 3, with 15 bases in between. The germline V gene encodes CDR1 MDHEN and CDR2 SYDVKM. The CDR3 here is CATSEGAYTEAFF. In nucleotides, the CDR3 is TGTGCCACCTCGGAAGGAGCCTACACTGAAGCTTTCTTT. The full variable domain, with the rest looked up from reference TRBV28 and TRBJ1-1, is DVKVTQSSRYLVKRTGEKVFLECVQDMDHENMFWYRQDPGLGLRLIYFSYDVKMKEKGDIPEGYSVSREKKERFSLILESASTNQTSMYLCATSEGAYTEAFFGQGTRLTVV.

The gene calls are TRBV30 and TRBJ1-2; TRBD1 matches at 7 bases. Losses at the gene ends were 8 bases for V and 8 bases for J; bases not matched to a gene: 8. Germline V gene sequence: CDR1 GTSNPN, CDR2 SVGIG (reference sequence). This CDR3 region has 11 residues. DNA of the CDR3: TGTGCCAGAGGACAGGAGGACGGCTACACCTTC. This sequence encodes CARGQEDGYTF.

The CDR3 bases are TGTGCCAGCAGTTACGGCGGGTCCCCTCAAGCTTTCTTT. It encodes CASSYGGSPQAFF. The chain links TRBV6-2 or TRBV6-3 to TRBJ1-1; D remains unclear. The germline gives CDR1 MNHEY, CDR2 SVGEGT. With 2 bases removed from V and 9 bases from J, the gap between germline ends came to 13 bases. The CDR3 runs 13 residues.

V usage is TRBV27 and J usage is TRBJ1-2; a possible D gene is TRBD1 (6 bases). V was pared by 3 bases and J by 6 bases, with 11 bases between. This CDR3 has 13 residues. The germline CDR1 and CDR2 sequences are MNHEY and SMNVEV (reference sequence). The CDR3 coding sequence is TGTGCCAGCAGTTTGCGGGGGGCCGATGGCTACACCTTC. Residues: CASSLRGADGYTF.

The chain carries TRBV6-5 and TRBJ2-1; D might be TRBD1 (6 bases). In germline, CDR1 is MNHEY, CDR2 SVGAGI. There are 13 residues in the CDR3. V was pared by 2 bases and J by 9 bases, with 11 bases between. The CDR3 sequence is CASSYLQGSEQFF. CDR3 nucleotide sequence: TGTGCCAGCAGTTACCTACAGGGATCTGAGCAGTTCTTC.

The V and J genes are TRBV28 and TRBJ1-2; possibly TRBD1 for D (5 bases). This CDR3 has 17 amino acids. Trimming cost V 3 bases and J 3 bases, with 20 bases left between them. In germline, CDR1 is MDHEN, CDR2 SYDVKM. The CDR3 sequence is CASSLNGADTWDYGYTF. CDR3 DNA: TGTGCCAGCAGTTTGAACGGGGCGGATACGTGGGACTATGGCTACACCTTC.

This clone was detected only once. The chain couples TRBV6-5 to TRBJ2-6; D is perhaps TRBD1 or TRBD2 (5 bases each). Trimming stripped 4 bases from V and 0 bases from J, with 10 bases between. The germline V gene encodes CDR1 MNHEY and CDR2 SVGAGI. CDR3 length: 16 amino acids. The CDR3 DNA reads as TGTGCCAGCAGTTCCGAGGGGCTCTCTGGGGCCAACGTCCTGACTTTC. Translation gives CASSSEGLSGANVLTF.

CDR3 coding DNA: TGCGCCAGCAGCCTGAACAACAGGATAGCTAACTATGGCTACACCTTC. This translates into CASSLNNRIANYGYTF. The chain is built from TRBV5-1 and TRBJ1-2, with a tentative D call TRBD1 (5 bases). The germline V gene encodes CDR1 SGHRS and CDR2 YFSETQ. The CDR3 covers 16 residues. The V end lost 4 bases, the J end lost 0 bases, and 16 bases lay between the germline ends.

The rearrangement links TRBV12-3 or TRBV12-4 to TRBJ1-6; D unclear. V lost 3 bases to trimming and J lost 11 bases, with 5 bases between them. The CDR3 is 11 amino acids. As DNA, the CDR3 is TGTGCCAGCAGTTTGTTTGCACCCCTCCACTTT. This codes for CASSLFAPLHF.